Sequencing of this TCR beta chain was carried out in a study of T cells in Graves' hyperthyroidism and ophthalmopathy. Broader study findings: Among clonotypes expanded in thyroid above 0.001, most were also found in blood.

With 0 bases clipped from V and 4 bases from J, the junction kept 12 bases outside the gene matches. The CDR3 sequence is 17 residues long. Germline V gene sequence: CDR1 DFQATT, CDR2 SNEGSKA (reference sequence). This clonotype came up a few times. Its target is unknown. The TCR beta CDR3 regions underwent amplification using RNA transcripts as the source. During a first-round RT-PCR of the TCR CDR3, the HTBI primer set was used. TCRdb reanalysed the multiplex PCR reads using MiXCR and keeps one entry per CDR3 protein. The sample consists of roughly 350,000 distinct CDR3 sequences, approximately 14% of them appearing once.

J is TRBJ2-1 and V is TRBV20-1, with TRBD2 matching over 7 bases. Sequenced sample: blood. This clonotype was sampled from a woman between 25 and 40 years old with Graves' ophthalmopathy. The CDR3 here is CSARDLVGGSIYNEQFF. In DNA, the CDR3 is TGCAGTGCTAGAGATCTCGTGGGGGGGTCCATATACAATGAGCAGTTCTTC.